This paragraph covers one TCR beta chain sequence. No cell sorting was done before RNA was extracted from the tissue. The library came from three nested PCR rounds adapted from ARM-PCR protocols. TCRdb ran MiXCR on the multiplex PCR reads and lists one entry per CDR3 protein. The sample holds about 200,000 distinct CDR3 sequences; 70% to 75% are singletons and the top ten take under 30%. These data originate in a study of tumor and adjacent non-tumor tissue in lung cancer. V lost 4 bases and J lost 8, with 19 bases in between. This CDR3 region has 15 residues. Germline V gene data show CDR1 as SGHNT and CDR2 as YYREEE (reference sequence).

The receptor's source is a man aged 60 to 75 with non-small cell lung cancer. The chain uses TRBV5-4 and TRBJ2-1; D possibly matches TRBD1 or TRBD2 (5 bases each). Sequencing input: lung tumor tissue. As DNA, the CDR3 is TGTGCCAGCAGCGGGGGAGTGAGGGCCAGAGATGAGCAGTTCTTC. It yields the protein CASSGGVRARDEQFF.